What follows are 4 T cell receptor beta chains derived from one specimen sequenced in a study of Graves' ophthalmopathy and Graves' hyperthyroidism listed by TCRdb under 2018. The sequencer listed for this sample is Illumina HiSeq 2000. For repertoire sequencing, the TCR beta CDR3 regions were amplified from RNA transcripts. A first-round RT-PCR used HTBI primers with the Qiagen OneStep RT-PCR kit, followed by a second-round multiplex PCR, size selection and purification. Using fastp at Q25 and MiXCR, TCRdb reprocessed the public reads and kept productive beta chains. Records with the same CDR3 protein are collapsed into one entry carrying the most frequent genes and DNA. Present in this sample are 150,000 to 200,000 distinct CDR3 sequences, roughly two fifths of which were seen just once. Of the sample, approximately 9% falls within the top ten clones. Sequenced: peripheral blood. The receptor source for this set is a man younger than 40 with Graves' ophthalmopathy. Donor details come from another sample of the same person, matched by shared clones.

The table lists this clonotype with many counts. The V gene is TRBV28, the J gene TRBJ2-2; 7 bases align to TRBD1. Germline loops: CDR1 MDHEN, CDR2 SYDVKM. Trimming removed 7 bases from V and 4 bases from J; junction bases left unmatched: 9. The CDR3 has 15 amino acids. CDR3 coding DNA: TGTGCCAGCAAAGGGGCAGGGGGATCCACCGGGGAGCTGTTTTTT. It yields the protein CASKGAGGSTGELFF.

This clonotype occurred many times. V and J are TRBV9 and TRBJ1-2, with TRBD1 as a possible D gene (5 bases). The germline V gene has CDR1 SGDLS and CDR2 YYNGEE. Trimming removed 0 bases from V and 6 bases from J, with 18 bases in between. The CDR3 contains 16 residues. CDR3 in amino acids: CASSVETTANYNGYTF. As DNA, the CDR3 is TGTGCCAGCAGCGTAGAAACGACAGCGAACTATAATGGCTACACCTTC.

This clonotype was detected many times. This sequence joins TRBV28 and TRBJ1-2; 8 nucleotides match TRBD1. Germline V gene data show CDR1 as MDHEN and CDR2 as SYDVKM. This CDR3 contains 16 residues. V shed 3 bases and J 2 bases; nucleotides not matched to a gene: 8. CDR3 in DNA: TGTGCCAGCAGTTTTTCCCCGACAGGGGAAAACTATGGCTACACCTTC. Protein product: CASSFSPTGENYGYTF.

This clonotype occurred many times. V usage is TRBV12-3 or TRBV12-4 and J usage is TRBJ1-1, with 7 bases matching TRBD1. Losses at the gene ends were 6 bases for V and 2 bases for J; bases not matched to a gene: 6. This CDR3 region has 14 residues. This CDR3 is CASRADRENTEAFF. The CDR3 coding sequence is TGTGCCAGCAGGGCCGACAGGGAAAACACTGAAGCTTTCTTT.